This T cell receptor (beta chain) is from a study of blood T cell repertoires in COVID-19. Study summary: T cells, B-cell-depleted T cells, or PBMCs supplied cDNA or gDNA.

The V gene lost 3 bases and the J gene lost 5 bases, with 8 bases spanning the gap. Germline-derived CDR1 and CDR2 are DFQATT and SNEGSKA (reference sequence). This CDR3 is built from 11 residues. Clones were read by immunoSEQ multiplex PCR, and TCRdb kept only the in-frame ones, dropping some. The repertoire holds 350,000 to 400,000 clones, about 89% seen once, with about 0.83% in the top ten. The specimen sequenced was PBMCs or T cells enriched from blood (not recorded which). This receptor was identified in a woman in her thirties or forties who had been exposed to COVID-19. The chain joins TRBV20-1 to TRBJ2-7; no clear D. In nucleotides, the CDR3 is TGCAGTGCTAGCGTGGCCCACGAGCAGTACTTC. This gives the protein CSASVAHEQYF.